Listed below are T cell receptor beta chains from one sample, sequenced in a study of blood T cell repertoires in COVID-19. Libraries were prepared by immunoSEQ multiplex PCR; TCRdb keeps only in-frame clonotypes and omits some of them. The repertoire holds roughly 150,000 clones, with 70% to 90% as singletons. The source material was peripheral blood. Every receptor here comes from a woman aged 80 or over with COVID-19, enrolled during active disease. Both conserved end residues are trimmed from each CDR3.

V: TRBV7-2; CDR3: ASRRGSTDTQY
V: TRBV7-9; CDR3: ASSGQLDSPLH
V: TRBV5-3; CDR3: ARSWTVGGNTIY
V: TRBV11-2; CDR3: ASSFPEGQGSYNSPLH
V: TRBV18; CDR3: ASSAEQGAGNQPQH
V: TRBV5-4; CDR3: ASSGPGTATQY
V: TRBV3-1/TRBV3-2; CDR3: ASSQGSGRDQPQH
V: TRBV6-5; CDR3: ASRVSWSANEKLF
V: TRBV18; CDR3: ASSPGTSGATRH
V: TRBV11-3; CDR3: ASSTSTGNTEAF
V: TRBV18; CDR3: ASSPGTTLNTEAF
V: TRBV4-1; CDR3: ASSQGTHVKETQY
V: TRBV2; CDR3: ASSRLQGNQPQH
V: TRBV6-5; CDR3: ASKGGRVSYEQY
V: TRBV3-1/TRBV3-2; CDR3: ASSHGGMTNQPQH
V: TRBV9; CDR3: ASSVDSGGYNEQF
V: TRBV19; CDR3: ASIGGRGEF
V: TRBV4-1; CDR3: ASSQPSYGYT
V: TRBV5-1; CDR3: ASSPIPGPRGEKLF
V: TRBV2; CDR3: ASSITGYTEAF
V: TRBV3-1/TRBV3-2; CDR3: ASSQDPRTSGGFSSYEQY
V: TRBV5-1; CDR3: ASSSTGGTGNTIY
V: TRBV6-5; CDR3: ASRSTGGRETQY
V: TRBV9; CDR3: ASSGSGGSPNEQF
V: TRBV4-1; CDR3: ASSQGLAADYGYT
V: TRBV6-6; CDR3: ASRSGGYPPTQF
V: TRBV6-5; CDR3: ASSYGRQGYEQY
V: TRBV5-1; CDR3: ASSETGTSNEQF
V: TRBV10-1; CDR3: ASSEFRRDRYDTIY
V: TRBV7-9; CDR3: ASSLQFLIHNEQF
V: TRBV7-3; CDR3: ASSQGLAGYNEQF
V: TRBV5-5; CDR3: ASSQPGLYGYT
V: TRBV6-2/TRBV6-3; CDR3: ASSYASDAF